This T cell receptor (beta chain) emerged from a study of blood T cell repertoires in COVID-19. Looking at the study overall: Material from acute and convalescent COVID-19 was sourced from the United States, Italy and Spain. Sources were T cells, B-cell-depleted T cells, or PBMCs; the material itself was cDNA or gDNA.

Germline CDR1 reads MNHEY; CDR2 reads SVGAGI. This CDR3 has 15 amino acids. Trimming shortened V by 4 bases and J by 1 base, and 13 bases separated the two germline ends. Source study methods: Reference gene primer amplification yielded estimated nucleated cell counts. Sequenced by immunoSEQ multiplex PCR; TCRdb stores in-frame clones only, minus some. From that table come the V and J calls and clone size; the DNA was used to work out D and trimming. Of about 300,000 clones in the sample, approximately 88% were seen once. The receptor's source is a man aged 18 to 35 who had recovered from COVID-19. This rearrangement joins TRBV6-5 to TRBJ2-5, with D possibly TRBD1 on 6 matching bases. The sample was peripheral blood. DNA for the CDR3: TGTGCCAGCAGTTCGTATTTGACAGGCCAAGAGACCCAGTACTTC. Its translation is CASSSYLTGQETQYF.